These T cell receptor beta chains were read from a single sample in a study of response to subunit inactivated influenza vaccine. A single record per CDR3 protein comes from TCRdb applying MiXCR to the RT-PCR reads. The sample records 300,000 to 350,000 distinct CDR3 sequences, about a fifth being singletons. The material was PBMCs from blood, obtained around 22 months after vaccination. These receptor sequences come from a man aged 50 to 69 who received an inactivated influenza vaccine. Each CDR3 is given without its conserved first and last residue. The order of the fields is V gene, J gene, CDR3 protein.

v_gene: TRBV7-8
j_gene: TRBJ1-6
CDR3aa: ASSSPGFDNSPLH

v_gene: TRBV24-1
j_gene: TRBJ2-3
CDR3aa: ATSDGGRTDTQY

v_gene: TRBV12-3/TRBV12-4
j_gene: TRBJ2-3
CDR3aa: ASRRRQGAADTQY

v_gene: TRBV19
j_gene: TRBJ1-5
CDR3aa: ASSFSGTDLR

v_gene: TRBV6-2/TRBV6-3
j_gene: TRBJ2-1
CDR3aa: ASSQGKQF

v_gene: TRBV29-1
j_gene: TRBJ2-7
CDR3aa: SVGQGSYEQY

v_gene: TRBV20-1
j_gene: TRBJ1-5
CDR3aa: SAMGGNQPQH

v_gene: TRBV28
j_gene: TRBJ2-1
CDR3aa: ASNGGPYNEQF

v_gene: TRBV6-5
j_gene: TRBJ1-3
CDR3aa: ASSSRDRGPSGNTIY

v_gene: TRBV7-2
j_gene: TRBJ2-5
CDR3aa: ASSLVAGARETQY

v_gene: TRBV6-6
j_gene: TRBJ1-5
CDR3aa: ASSSVYPPQH

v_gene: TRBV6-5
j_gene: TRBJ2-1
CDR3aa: ASSYSTTGTYNEQF

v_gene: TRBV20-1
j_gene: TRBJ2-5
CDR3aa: SARVLAYSGTPNQETQY

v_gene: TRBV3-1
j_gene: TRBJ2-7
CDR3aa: ASSLGLAGVYEQY

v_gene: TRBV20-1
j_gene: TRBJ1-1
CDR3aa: SAQGSYTEAF

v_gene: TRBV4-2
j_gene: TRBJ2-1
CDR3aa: ASSPTRDSYNEQF

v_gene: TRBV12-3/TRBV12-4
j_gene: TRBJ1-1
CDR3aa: ASSLHQGSNTEAF

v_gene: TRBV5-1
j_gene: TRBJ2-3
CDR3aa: ASSSTGGYTDTQY

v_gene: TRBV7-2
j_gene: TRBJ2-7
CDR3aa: ASSLVQQNYEQY

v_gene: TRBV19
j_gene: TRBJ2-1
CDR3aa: AISHGNEQF

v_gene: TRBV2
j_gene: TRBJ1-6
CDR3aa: ASSERGVGSPLH

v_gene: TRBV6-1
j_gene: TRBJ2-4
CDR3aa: ASSEGFRGGSIQY

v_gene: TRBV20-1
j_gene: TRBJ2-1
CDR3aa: SASGQGISYNEQF

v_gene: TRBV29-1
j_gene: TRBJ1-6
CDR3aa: SVKQTGGKDSPLH

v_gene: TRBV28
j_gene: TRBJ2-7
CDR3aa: ASSSPTGANYRQY

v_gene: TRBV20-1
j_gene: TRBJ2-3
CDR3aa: SAVRLERPTDTQY